This passage covers 6 T cell receptor beta chains from one sample sequenced in a study of early T cells in non-severe SARS-CoV-2 infection. Each CDR3 protein is one row after TCRdb ran MiXCR on the 5' RACE reads. The table lists some 30,000 distinct CDR3 sequences, more than 3.5% of them singletons, with around 6% in the top ten. Sequenced material: whole blood. These receptors were collected from an adult who was a healthcare worker with PCR-confirmed SARS-CoV-2 infection or an uninfected control (not recorded which).

This clonotype has a handful of counts. This chain's CDR3 is CASSSHLRDTQYF. CDR3 sequence (DNA): TGTGCCAGCAGCTCCCATCTTCGAGATACGCAGTATTTT. The gene calls are TRBV7-9 and TRBJ2-3; D unclear. Looked up from germline, CDR1 is SEHNR and CDR2 is FQNEAQ (reference sequence). This CDR3 comprises 13 residues. Trimming took 4 bases from V and 5 from J, leaving 10 bases between them.

This clonotype has a handful of counts. V gene TRBV24-1 combines with J gene TRBJ2-1, with 12 bases identical to TRBD2. Germline lookup yields CDR1 KGHDR and CDR2 SFDVKD. The CDR3 spans 17 residues. V dropped 2 bases and J dropped 5; count of bases not matched to a gene: 6. This CDR3 reads CATSDSTSGSRHNEQFF. DNA of the CDR3: TGTGCCACCAGTGATTCGACTAGCGGGAGCAGGCACAATGAGCAGTTCTTC.

The table lists this clonotype with many counts. The chain employs TRBV5-1 and TRBJ1-5; the D gene is possibly TRBD1 (5 bases). Deletions cut 0 bases from V and 3 bases from J, with 10 bases between. Germline loops: CDR1 SGHRS, CDR2 YFSETQ. The CDR3 runs 15 residues. CDR3: CASSLGIGDNQPQHF. The CDR3 region has the DNA TGCGCCAGCAGCTTGGGTATAGGGGACAATCAGCCCCAGCATTTT.

This clonotype was found many times. The V gene is TRBV29-1, the J gene TRBJ2-1, with no clear D. CDR1 is SQVTM and CDR2 is ANQGSEA in the germline V gene. There are 15 residues in the CDR3. Trimming removed 2 bases from V and 4 bases from J, with 15 bases in between. The chain's CDR3 is CSVEYVRWPYNEQFF. CDR3 DNA sequence: TGCAGCGTTGAATACGTGAGATGGCCTTACAATGAGCAGTTCTTC.

This clonotype has a count of ten or more. The genes are TRBV19 and TRBJ2-3; TRBD1 is a possible D gene (5 bases). The CDR3 length is 15 residues. The V gene lost 10 bases and the J gene lost 1 base, with 18 bases spanning the gap. From germline, CDR1 is LNHDA and CDR2 SQIVND (reference sequence). This chain's CDR3 is CATDSLHRGTDTQYF. CDR3 DNA: TGTGCCACCGACAGTTTACATAGGGGCACAGATACGCAGTATTTT.

The chain carries TRBV12-3 or TRBV12-4 and TRBJ2-5; 13 bases line up with TRBD2. The CDR3 loop spans 15 amino acids. The V and J ends lost 6 bases and 2 bases, in that order; junction bases with no gene match: 3. CDR3 amino acids: CASSRLAGGQETQYF. Written as DNA, the CDR3 is TGTGCCAGCAGCCGACTAGCGGGAGGTCAAGAGACCCAGTACTTC.